Presented here are 25 T cell receptor beta chains from one specimen sequenced in a study of blood T cell repertoires in COVID-19. Clones were sequenced by immunoSEQ multiplex PCR, and TCRdb holds only the in-frame ones, with some missing. Among about 89,000 clones, about 78% were seen once, and the ten largest hold around 15%. Sequences were obtained from peripheral blood. The source is a woman of 80 years or more with acute or convalescent COVID-19.

This clone was counted once. The rearrangement uses TRBV27 and TRBJ1-1, with a weak D call TRBD1 (6 bases). Trimming removed 1 base from V and 1 base from J, with 10 bases in between. CDR3 length: 15 residues. Germline CDR1 is MNHEY and CDR2 is SMNVEV (reference sequence). The CDR3 DNA reads TGTGCCAGCAGTTTATACTTCAGGGGGAACACTGAAGCTTTCTTT. This sequence encodes CASSLYFRGNTEAFF.

The genes are TRBV5-1 and TRBJ2-1; D perhaps matches TRBD2 (7 bases). The germline V gene has CDR1 SGHRS and CDR2 YFSETQ. CDR3 length equals 16 residues. With 2 bases removed from V and 6 bases from J, the gap between germline ends came to 18 bases. CDR3 in DNA: TGCGCCAGCAGCTTCAAGTCGGGGGCTAGCGGCAATGAGCAGTTCTTC. Protein: CASSFKSGASGNEQFF.

This chain joins TRBV27 and TRBJ1-2; unclear D gene. The CDR3 is 15 residues long. Trimming stripped 5 bases from V and 4 bases from J, with 17 bases between. Germline V gene lookup returns CDR1 MNHEY and CDR2 SMNVEV (reference sequence). The DNA of the CDR3 is TGTGCCAGCAGTCCTCGGGGAGGGCTTACCTATGGCTACACCTTC. Protein product: CASSPRGGLTYGYTF.

This clone has more than one count but fewer than ten. The chain carries TRBV4-2 and TRBJ2-3, with 10 positions matching TRBD2. The CDR3 loop spans 16 amino acids. The trim removed 3 bases at V and 7 bases at J, leaving 10 bases unmatched. CDR1 is LGHNA, CDR2 YNFKEQ, per germline. The CDR3 region has the DNA TGTGCCAGCAGCCAGTGGAGCGGGGGGGCCATAAATACGCAGTATTTT. It encodes CASSQWSGGAINTQYF.

This rearrangement joins TRBV3-1 (or the pseudogene TRBV3-2) to TRBJ1-5; the match to TRBD1 covers 10 bases. CDR3 size: 15 residues. The junction had 5 bases not matched to a gene; V was cut back by 4 bases and J by 5 bases. From germline, CDR1 is LGHDT and CDR2 YNNKEL (reference sequence). The CDR3 region is CASSRGQGKYQPQHF. CDR3 nucleotide sequence: TGTGCCAGCAGCCGGGGACAGGGGAAGTATCAGCCCCAGCATTTT.

The chain joins TRBV18 to TRBJ2-3; D not resolved. This CDR3 comprises 13 residues. Germline V CDR1 and CDR2: KGHSH, LQKENI. Deletions cut 0 bases from V and 2 bases from J, with 3 bases between. The CDR3 DNA reads as TGTGCCAGCTCACCACCACACACAGATACGCAGTATTTT. Translating it yields CASSPPHTDTQYF.

Concerning this clone: This same CDR3 is encoded by further DNA sequences in the sample. The chain joins TRBV7-9 to TRBJ1-5; possibly TRBD1 for D (6 bases). Germline CDR1 SEHNR, CDR2 FQNEAQ (reference sequence). The CDR3 sequence is 15 residues long. V shed 0 bases and J shed 4 bases, with 10 bases lying between them. The CDR3 loop reads CASSLASGTNQPQHF. The CDR3 DNA reads TGTGCCAGCAGCTTAGCTTCCGGGACAAATCAGCCCCAGCATTTT.

The V and J genes are TRBV3-1 (or the pseudogene TRBV3-2) and TRBJ2-3; D gene ambiguous. This CDR3 contains 12 residues. Germline V CDR1 and CDR2: LGHDT, YNNKEL (reference sequence). V was trimmed by 4 bases and J by 7 bases, leaving 9 bases between them. For the CDR3, the DNA is TGTGCCAGCAGCCTTACAGAGAATACGCAGTATTTT. Translation: CASSLTENTQYF.

The chain combines TRBV4-1 with TRBJ1-2; D unresolved. Trimming removed 0 bases at V and 3 bases at J, with 11 bases between. The CDR3 contains 15 residues. In germline, CDR1 is MGHRA, CDR2 YSYEKL. This chain's CDR3 is CASSQELGGDYGYTF. CDR3 bases: TGCGCCAGCAGCCAAGAACTAGGCGGTGACTATGGCTACACCTTC.

This clone has only a few counts. The gene calls are TRBV18 and TRBJ1-1; 10 bases are a match to TRBD1. Germline loops: CDR1 KGHSH, CDR2 LQKENI. The V segment lost 10 bases and the J segment 5 bases; nucleotides outside the gene matches: 7. The CDR3 extends over 13 amino acids. CDR3 DNA sequence: TGTGCCACCATACGGGACAGGGGAACTGAAGCTTTCTTT. Its translation is CATIRDRGTEAFF.

The V and J genes are TRBV2 and TRBJ2-1, with 9 bases that match TRBD1. The germline gives CDR1 SNHLY, CDR2 FYNNEI. V dropped 4 bases and J dropped 7; count of bases not matched to a gene: 5. The CDR3 is made up of 14 amino acids. This chain's CDR3 is CASSVTGGENEQFF. In DNA form, the CDR3 reads TGTGCCAGCAGTGTGACAGGGGGAGAAAATGAGCAGTTCTTC.

The chain carries TRBV20-1 and TRBJ2-3; D might be TRBD2 (5 bases). Germline V lookup: CDR1 DFQATT, CDR2 SNEGSKA (reference sequence). V was cut by 6 bases and J by 3 bases, with 7 bases left in between. The CDR3 length is 11 residues. CDR3 in amino acids: CSAERTDTQYF. The CDR3 coding sequence is TGCAGTGCCGAGCGGACAGATACGCAGTATTTT.

V and J are TRBV4-2 and TRBJ1-4; D is perhaps TRBD1 (6 bases). V lost 7 bases and J 7 bases, leaving 19 bases between the germline ends. This CDR3 comprises 15 residues. Germline V gives CDR1 LGHNA, CDR2 YNFKEQ. In DNA form, the CDR3 reads TGTGCCAGCAACACGGGGAGGGGGGCCGGTGAAAAACTGTTTTTT. It codes for CASNTGRGAGEKLFF.

The chain joins TRBV6-5 to TRBJ1-2; 9 bases are a match to TRBD1. Unmatched junction bases numbered 4, after V lost 6 bases and J lost 2 bases. The germline CDR1 and CDR2 sequences are MNHEY and SVGAGI. This CDR3 contains 14 residues. The CDR3 spells CASRPGTGNYGYTF. CDR3 nucleotides: TGTGCCAGCAGACCCGGGACAGGGAACTATGGCTACACCTTC.

This chain uses TRBV5-1 with TRBJ2-6; D might be TRBD2 (5 bases). The V end was cut by 0 bases, the J end by 0 bases, with 13 bases between. CDR1 is SGHRS, CDR2 YFSETQ, per germline. The length of the CDR3 is 18 residues. This chain's CDR3 is CASSLAPPGSSGANVLTF. DNA of the CDR3: TGCGCCAGCAGCTTGGCTCCTCCGGGAAGCTCTGGGGCCAACGTCCTGACTTTC.

The chain uses TRBV10-3 and TRBJ2-7; D might be TRBD1 (6 bases). V dropped 3 bases and J dropped 7 bases, with 19 bases sitting between them. This CDR3 spans 15 amino acids. Germline V gene data show CDR1 as ENHRY and CDR2 as SYGVKD. The CDR3 loop reads CAISDSTTGFREQYF. Written as DNA, the CDR3 is TGTGCCATCAGTGACTCGACGACAGGTTTTCGGGAGCAGTACTTC.

The chain joins TRBV28 to TRBJ1-1; D is possibly TRBD1 (5 bases). This CDR3 is built from 12 residues. V lost 8 bases and J 3 bases, leaving 10 bases between the germline ends. Germline CDR1 is MDHEN and CDR2 is SYDVKM. CDR3 loop: CASGLGDTEAFF. In DNA form, the CDR3 reads TGTGCCAGCGGTCTAGGGGACACTGAAGCTTTCTTT.

Notes on this clone: The same CDR3 also results from other DNA sequences found in this sample. The chain recombines TRBV28 with TRBJ2-5, with D possibly being TRBD1 (6 bases). Trimming removed 6 bases from V and 5 bases from J, with 13 bases in between. In germline, CDR1 is MDHEN, CDR2 SYDVKM. The CDR3 is 13 amino acids. The CDR3 is CASRPQGKETQYF. CDR3 sequence (DNA): TGTGCCAGCAGGCCTCAGGGGAAGGAGACCCAGTACTTC.

In DNA form, the CDR3 reads TGTGCCAGCAGCTCAGGACAGGGACGGTCCGCTTTCTTT. Translation: CASSSGQGRSAFF. The genes are TRBV11-3 and TRBJ1-1; 8 positions agree with TRBD1. In germline, CDR1 is SGHNT, CDR2 YENEEA. The CDR3 is 13 residues long. J gave up 11 bases and V 4 bases, and 9 bases lay outside the gene matches.

The rearrangement joins TRBV5-5 to TRBJ1-4; 8 bases match TRBD1. Per germline, CDR1 SGHKS and CDR2 YYEKEE (reference sequence). V dropped 0 bases and J dropped 7; count of bases not matched to a gene: 2. The CDR3 is 14 residues long. The CDR3 loop is CASSLEGQGEKLFF. CDR3 in DNA: TGTGCCAGCAGCTTGGAAGGACAGGGTGAAAAACTGTTTTTT.

This chain's CDR3 is CASSYEEDQPQHF. CDR3 DNA sequence: TGTGCCAGCAGTTACGAGGAAGATCAGCCCCAGCATTTT. V and J are TRBV6-2 or TRBV6-3 and TRBJ1-5; D gene uncertain. The CDR3 totals 13 residues. Trimming cost V 2 bases and J 5 bases, with 7 bases left between them. Germline assignment: CDR1 MNHEY and CDR2 SVGEGT.

The chain employs TRBV7-7 and TRBJ2-2, with 8 bases matching TRBD1. Germline trimming cut 4 bases from V and 2 bases from J; bases unmatched to any gene: 9. The CDR3 is made up of 17 amino acids. Per the germline V gene, CDR1 is SSHAT and CDR2 is FNYEAQ (reference sequence). This chain's CDR3 is CASSSITGTGNTGELFF. In nucleotides, the CDR3 is TGTGCCAGCAGCTCGATTACCGGGACAGGAAACACCGGGGAGCTGTTTTTT.

This chain links TRBV25-1 with TRBJ1-2, with a tentative D call TRBD1 (5 bases). This CDR3 is 16 amino acids long. Per the germline V gene, CDR1 is MGHDK and CDR2 is SYGVNS. With 4 bases removed from V and 0 bases from J, the gap between germline ends came to 15 bases. As DNA, the CDR3 is TGTGCCAGCAGTGGATTGGGGGGGGAAACTAACTATGGCTACACCTTC. Translation: CASSGLGGETNYGYTF.

By share of the sample, this clone is medium-sized. As DNA, the CDR3 is TGCGCCAGCAGCCAAGTCGGCCAGGGGGAGAGATATGGCTACACCTTC. It is translated as CASSQVGQGERYGYTF. This chain uses TRBV4-3 with TRBJ1-2; 7 bases map to TRBD1. Germline V CDR1 and CDR2: LGHNA, YSLEER. V shed 1 base and J 5 bases; nucleotides not matched to a gene: 10. The CDR3 is made up of 16 amino acids.

The rearrangement uses TRBV6-2 or TRBV6-3 and TRBJ1-3, with D possibly TRBD1 on 6 matching bases. Germline loops: CDR1 MNHEY, CDR2 SVGEGT. This CDR3 is 20 amino acids long. V was cut by 3 bases and J by 9 bases, with 33 bases left in between. The CDR3 here is CASSYIQGETPWTGYATIYF. CDR3 nucleotides: TGTGCCAGCAGTTATATACAGGGCGAAACTCCGTGGACTGGGTATGCCACCATATATTTT.